This T cell receptor beta chain is from a study of immune evolution from preneoplasia to lung adenocarcinoma. For the study at large: HLA loss of heterozygosity: 5.5% to 8.5% AIS, about 15% MIA, 30% to 35% ADC, none AAH.

Study-level results: KRAS-mutant nodules had the highest T cell clonality. From normal lung to invasive adenocarcinoma, top clone frequencies appeared to decrease.

This clone has just one count. Its antigen remains unknown. Data came from immunoSEQ multiplex PCR; TCRdb stores just in-frame clones and leaves some out. In the table there are about 9,000 clones, roughly 90% of which are singletons. The CDR3 sequence is 14 residues long. The V gene end was trimmed by 5 bases and the J gene end by 3 bases; junction bases not matched to a gene: 7. Germline V gene data show CDR1 as SGHAT and CDR2 as FQNNGV. Patient tissue came from resections in Japan or China, 2014–2017. Sequenced material: FFPE invasive lung adenocarcinoma tissue. The source is a person between 65 and 80 years old with invasive lung adenocarcinoma. This chain joins TRBV11-2 and TRBJ2-7, with 7 nucleotides matching TRBD2. The CDR3 nucleotides read TGTGCCAGCAGCGCAAGCGGGGAGGTCTACGAGCAGTACTTC. This sequence encodes CASSASGEVYEQYF.